Listed here are 20 T cell receptor beta chains from one sample, sequenced in a study of T cells in Graves' hyperthyroidism and ophthalmopathy. TCR beta CDR3 region amplification was performed from RNA transcripts. First-round RT-PCR of the TCR CDR3 relied on the HTBI primer set. TCRdb redid the calling of the multiplex PCR reads with MiXCR, one entry per CDR3 protein. The data contain about 720,000 distinct CDR3 sequences, under 20% of them singletons. Sequenced: blood. The source of these receptors is a woman in her 50s with Graves' hyperthyroidism that later progressed to Graves' ophthalmopathy.

The J gene is TRBJ2-7, the V gene TRBV6-5, with TRBD2 matching 14 bases. The ends lost 2 bases at V and 6 bases at J; junction bases unmatched: 6. The CDR3 spans 16 residues. Germline values: CDR1 MNHEY, CDR2 SVGAGI. The CDR3 is CASSYGVGLAGGEQYF. The CDR3 DNA follows: TGTGCCAGCAGTTACGGGGTCGGACTAGCGGGGGGCGAGCAGTACTTC.

The V and J genes are TRBV19 and TRBJ1-5; no firm D call. V was clipped by 10 bases and J by 4 bases, with 14 bases between them. Germline-derived CDR1 and CDR2 are LNHDA and SQIVND (reference sequence). The CDR3 consists of 13 residues. CDR3 DNA: TGTGCCACCGAGTGGGATGGGAATCAGCCCCAGCATTTT. It yields the protein CATEWDGNQPQHF.

This clonotype was recorded a few times. The genes are TRBV4-1 and TRBJ2-7; TRBD1 aligns across 9 bases. The CDR3 totals 14 residues. Germline assignment: CDR1 MGHRA and CDR2 YSYEKL. Trimming removed 4 bases from V and 3 bases from J; junction bases left unmatched: 4. CDR3 DNA: TGCGCCAGCAGCCGGACAGGGGAAGGCTACGAGCAGTACTTC. Translation gives CASSRTGEGYEQYF.

This clonotype has ten or more counts. The chain recombines TRBV5-1 with TRBJ1-5, with 8 bases fitting TRBD1. There are 15 residues in the CDR3. Per germline, CDR1 SGHRS and CDR2 YFSETQ. Trimming at V came to 3 bases and at J to 2 bases, leaving 4 bases not matched to a gene. In nucleotides, the CDR3 is TGCGCCAGCAGCTCAACAGGGGGTGGCAATCAGCCCCAGCATTTT. Translating it yields CASSSTGGGNQPQHF.

Many counts were recorded for this clonotype. The chain links TRBV11-3 to TRBJ2-7; D gene uncertain. Germline V CDR1 and CDR2: SGHNT, YENEEA. Trimming cost V 2 bases and J 4 bases, with 15 bases left between them. CDR3 length: 15 amino acids. The CDR3 loop is CASSLPKKGGYEQYF. The CDR3 nucleotides are TGTGCCAGCAGCTTACCTAAAAAGGGCGGATACGAGCAGTACTTC.

This clonotype has at least ten counts. The CDR3 loop reads CSAQEQGNLNTEAFF. As DNA, the CDR3 is TGCAGTGCTCAAGAACAGGGGAACCTGAACACTGAAGCTTTCTTT. The V and J genes are TRBV20-1 and TRBJ1-1; 7 nucleotides match TRBD1. This CDR3 has 15 residues. Germline CDR1 and CDR2: DFQATT and SNEGSKA (reference sequence). The V segment lost 5 bases and the J segment 0 bases; nucleotides outside the gene matches: 9.

This chain uses TRBV5-8 with TRBJ1-2; no clear D gene. This CDR3 contains 12 residues. The germline V gene has CDR1 SGHTS and CDR2 YDEGEE. Trimming took off 5 bases at V and 6 bases at J, with 11 bases between the two ends. The CDR3 region is CASSPSQDGYTF. In nucleotides, the CDR3 is TGTGCCAGCAGTCCCTCCCAGGATGGCTACACCTTC.

The chain joins TRBV7-6 to TRBJ2-1; 7 bases map to TRBD1. Germline V lookup: CDR1 SGHVS, CDR2 FNYEAQ. The CDR3 runs to 15 residues. Losses at the gene ends were 0 bases for V and 6 bases for J; bases not matched to a gene: 5. CDR3 nucleotides: TGTGCCAGCAGCTTAGCGGGGGACAGTCCCAATGAGCAGTTCTTC. It is translated as CASSLAGDSPNEQFF.

This clonotype occurred many times. The chain links TRBV5-1 to TRBJ2-1; perhaps TRBD1 as D (6 bases). From germline, CDR1 is SGHRS and CDR2 YFSETQ. Trimming removed 1 base at V and 6 bases at J, with 14 bases between. The CDR3 totals 15 residues. The CDR3: CASSLTGKSGNEQFF. In DNA form, the CDR3 reads TGCGCCAGCAGCTTGACAGGGAAGTCGGGCAATGAGCAGTTCTTC.

A single count supports this clonotype. This may be a read error: a much more frequent sequence differs by one nucleotide. This chain uses TRBV27 with TRBJ2-3; 7 bases fit TRBD2. This CDR3 has 17 residues. Germline CDR1 reads MNHEY; CDR2 reads SMNVEV (reference sequence). CDR3 sequence (DNA): TGTGTCAGCAGTTTAAGGCGGGGGACCCCTGGCACAGATACGCAGTATTTT. Its protein product is CVSSLRRGTPGTDTQYF.

A remark on this clonotype: At one end, the junction sequence differs from germline, possibly due to a read error. J is TRBJ1-1 and V is TRBV27, with D maybe TRBD1 (6 bases). This CDR3 contains 15 residues. From germline, CDR1 is MNHEY and CDR2 SMNVEV (reference sequence). In DNA, the CDR3 is TGTGCCAGCAGTTCACAGGGATTTGGGTACACTGGAGCTTTCTTT. Protein product: CASSSQGFGYTGAFF.

The chain combines TRBV29-1 with TRBJ2-5, with D tentatively TRBD1 or TRBD2 (5 bases each). V gave up 6 bases and J gave up 5 bases, with 16 bases separating them. Germline CDR1 reads SQVTM; CDR2 reads ANQGSEA. The CDR3 runs 13 residues. DNA of the CDR3: TGCAGCGTCGCCCCCCCGGGGCGGGAGACCCAGTACTTC. Its translation: CSVAPPGRETQYF.

In this sample, this clonotype turned up many times. This rearrangement joins TRBV6-1 to TRBJ1-1, with D hard to call. The V end lost 8 bases, the J end lost 4 bases, and 14 bases lay between the germline ends. CDR1 and CDR2 (germline): MNHNS, SASEGT. The CDR3 consists of 13 residues. For the CDR3, the DNA is TGTGCCAGCTCGGACGGAGAGTTCACTGAAGCTTTCTTT. This translates into CASSDGEFTEAFF.

A note on this clonotype: This could be a read error, since a much larger clone is one nucleotide away. This chain connects TRBV3-1 to TRBJ1-6; D uncertain. Looked up from germline, CDR1 is LGHDT and CDR2 is YNNKEL (reference sequence). This CDR3 region has 15 residues. CDR3: CANSQGASYNSPLHF. The DNA for the CDR3 is TGTGCCAACAGCCAAGGCGCTTCCTATAATTCACCCCTCCACTTT.

The chain employs TRBV27 and TRBJ2-1; tentatively, D is TRBD2 (6 bases). Germline V gene sequence: CDR1 MNHEY, CDR2 SMNVEV (reference sequence). V dropped 4 bases and J dropped 3 bases, with 19 bases sitting between them. The CDR3 totals 17 residues. The CDR3 DNA reads TGTGCCAGCAGTTCCACCTCCTCGGGACTGGACTACAATGAGCAGTTCTTC. This translates into CASSSTSSGLDYNEQFF.

Only a few counts were recorded for this clonotype. This sequence joins TRBV10-3 and TRBJ1-3; no clear D gene. From germline, CDR1 is ENHRY and CDR2 SYGVKD. The V and J ends lost 10 bases and 0 bases respectively, with 16 bases between them. The CDR3 is made up of 15 amino acids. The CDR3, as DNA: TGTGCCAGTAACTTCGGACGGAACTCTGGAAACACCATATATTTT. It specifies CASNFGRNSGNTIYF.

The V and J genes are TRBV20-1 and TRBJ2-5; 11 bases are shared with TRBD2. Germline V gene lookup returns CDR1 DFQATT and CDR2 SNEGSKA (reference sequence). This CDR3 comprises 16 residues. The CDR3 region has the DNA TGCAGCTCTACCCCTCCCAAGGGGATAGCGGGAGGGGACCAGTACTTC. It is translated as CSSTPPKGIAGGDQYF.

Concerning this clonotype: Being one base from a much bigger clone, this may be a read error. The V gene is TRBV11-2, the J gene TRBJ1-1; no clear D gene. Trimming cost V 1 base and J 2 bases, with 11 bases left between them. CDR3 length equals 15 residues. Germline V gene lookup returns CDR1 SGHAT and CDR2 FQNNGV. As DNA, the CDR3 is TGTGCCAGCAGCTTAGGGCCCAAAGGAAACACTGAAGCTTTCTTT. Its translation is CASSLGPKGNTEAFF.

This rearrangement joins TRBV12-3 or TRBV12-4 to TRBJ2-1; the D is unclear. The CDR3 runs to 13 residues. V was trimmed by 5 bases and J by 2 bases, leaving 7 bases between them. The CDR3 sequence: CASSKATYNEQFF. CDR3 nucleotide sequence: TGTGCCAGCAGTAAGGCCACCTACAATGAGCAGTTCTTC.

This clonotype was picked up many times. The chain couples TRBV7-6 to TRBJ2-5; 7 nucleotides agree with TRBD1. The CDR3 has 15 amino acids. Trimming took 5 bases from V and 1 from J; bases not matched to a gene: 7. The germline V gene has CDR1 SGHVS and CDR2 FNYEAQ. CDR3 bases: TGTGCCAGCAGCCTGCTGACAGGGCCCCAAGAGACCCAGTACTTC. Translation gives CASSLLTGPQETQYF. Drawing the rest from reference TRBV7-6 and TRBJ2-5, the complete variable domain is GAGVSQSPRYKVTKRGQDVALRCDPISGHVSLYWYRQALGQGPEFLTYFNYEAQQDKSGLPNDRFSAERPEGSISTLTIQRTEQRDSAMYRCASSLLTGPQETQYFGPGTRLLVL.